This entry lists 4 T cell receptor beta chains sequenced from one sample in a study of blood T cells in healthy people across ages. Then a second PCR, running about 6 to 11 cycles, was carried out with a sample-barcoded 5' primer and a J-beta primer mix. MiXCR, applied by TCRdb to the 5' RACE reads, yields one record per CDR3 protein. The sample includes under 800,000 distinct CDR3 sequences, under 25% of them seen just once. The sample was blood. Receptor source: a man in his 70s in good health.

This clonotype came up a few times. At one end the junction does not follow the germline gene, possibly because of a read error. This sequence joins TRBV3-1 and TRBJ2-5; no firm D call. Germline CDR1 reads LGHDT; CDR2 reads YNNKEL (reference sequence). This CDR3 region has 12 residues. Here the CDR3 reads CASSQAFGEQCF. The CDR3 nucleotides are TGTGCCAGCAGCCAAGCGTTCGGCGAGCAGTGCTTC.

The chain employs TRBV27 and TRBJ1-1, with D unclear. The CDR3 sequence is 15 residues long. Between the trimmed V and J ends, which lost 5 bases and 0 bases, there was a span of 13 bases. Germline CDR1 and CDR2: MNHEY and SMNVEV (reference sequence). The CDR3 here is CASSLSRLVNTEAFF. In nucleotides, the CDR3 is TGTGCCAGCAGTCTCTCCAGGCTCGTGAACACTGAAGCTTTCTTT.

The chain recombines TRBV29-1 with TRBJ1-1; D is unresolved. V lost 4 bases to trimming and J lost 1 base, with 16 bases between them. This CDR3 spans 15 amino acids. The germline gives CDR1 SQVTM, CDR2 ANQGSEA. The CDR3 protein is CSVGSIGVPNTEAFF. In DNA, the CDR3 is TGCAGCGTTGGTTCGATTGGGGTACCGAACACTGAAGCTTTCTTT.

This clonotype is judged medium-sized. Sequence at one end of the junction differs from germline and may be a read error. This rearrangement joins TRBV5-1 to TRBJ2-1; 15 bases line up with TRBD2. This CDR3 region has 15 residues. Germline V gene data show CDR1 as SGHRS and CDR2 as YFSETQ. CDR3 protein: CASSLGLAGGNEQFF. The DNA of the CDR3 is TGTGCCAGCAGCTTGGGACTAGCGGGAGGTAATGAGCAGTTCTTC. Looking up the rest from reference TRBV5-1 and TRBJ2-1 gives the full variable domain: KAGVTQTPRYLIKTRGQQVTLSCSPISGHRSVSWYQQTPGQGLQFLFEYFSETQRNKGNFPGRFSGRQFSNSRSEMNVSTLELGDSALYLCASSLGLAGGNEQFFGPGTRLTVL.